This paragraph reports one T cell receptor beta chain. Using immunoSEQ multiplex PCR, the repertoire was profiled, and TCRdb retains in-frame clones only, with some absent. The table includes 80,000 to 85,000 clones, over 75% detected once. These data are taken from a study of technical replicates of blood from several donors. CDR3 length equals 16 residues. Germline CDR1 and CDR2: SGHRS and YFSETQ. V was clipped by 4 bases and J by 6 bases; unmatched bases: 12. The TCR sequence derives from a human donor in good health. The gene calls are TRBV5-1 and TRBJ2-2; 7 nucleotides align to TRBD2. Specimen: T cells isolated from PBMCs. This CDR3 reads CASSPMEGGSAGELFF. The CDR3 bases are TGCGCCAGCAGCCCAATGGAGGGCGGGAGCGCCGGGGAGCTGTTTTTT.